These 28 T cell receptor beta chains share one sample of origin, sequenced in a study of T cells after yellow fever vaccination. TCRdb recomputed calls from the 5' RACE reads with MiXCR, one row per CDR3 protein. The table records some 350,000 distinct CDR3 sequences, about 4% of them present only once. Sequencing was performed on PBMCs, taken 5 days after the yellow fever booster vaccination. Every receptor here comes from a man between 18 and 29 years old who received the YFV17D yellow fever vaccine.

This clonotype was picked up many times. The CDR3 DNA reads TGTGCCAGCAGCTTAGAAGGAGCGGGGGGTCCGCAGTTCTTC. Protein sequence: CASSLEGAGGPQFF. The chain uses TRBV7-2 and TRBJ2-1, with 9 bases matching TRBD2. The CDR3 is made up of 14 amino acids. Germline CDR1 is SGHTA and CDR2 is FQGNSA. J was trimmed by 12 bases and V by 1 base; bases with no gene match: 7.

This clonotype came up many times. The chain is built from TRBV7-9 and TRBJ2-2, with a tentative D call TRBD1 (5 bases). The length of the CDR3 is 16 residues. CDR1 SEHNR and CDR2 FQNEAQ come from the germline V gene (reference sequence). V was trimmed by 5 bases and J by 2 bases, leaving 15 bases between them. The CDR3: CASSTGRARNTGELFF. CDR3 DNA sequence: TGTGCCAGCAGCACCGGCAGGGCTCGTAACACCGGGGAGCTGTTTTTT.

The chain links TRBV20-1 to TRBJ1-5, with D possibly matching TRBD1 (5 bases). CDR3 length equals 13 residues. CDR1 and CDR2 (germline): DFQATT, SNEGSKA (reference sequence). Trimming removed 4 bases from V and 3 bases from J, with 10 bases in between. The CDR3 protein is CSAKDSVNQPQHF. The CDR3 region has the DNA TGCAGTGCTAAAGACAGCGTCAATCAGCCCCAGCATTTT.

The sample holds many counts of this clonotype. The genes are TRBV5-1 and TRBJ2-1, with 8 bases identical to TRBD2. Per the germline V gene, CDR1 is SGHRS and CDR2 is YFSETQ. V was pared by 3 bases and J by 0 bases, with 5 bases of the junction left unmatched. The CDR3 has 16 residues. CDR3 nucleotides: TGCGCCAGCAGCTGGGCCGGGACTAGCTCCTACAATGAGCAGTTCTTC. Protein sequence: CASSWAGTSSYNEQFF.

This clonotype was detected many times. CDR3 loop: CASSSDNEQFF. The CDR3, as DNA: TGTGCCAGCAGCTCTGACAATGAGCAGTTCTTC. The chain joins TRBV7-2 to TRBJ2-1, with D hard to call. Trimming pared 4 bases from V and 5 bases from J, leaving 3 bases between. Germline CDR1 and CDR2: SGHTA and FQGNSA. The CDR3 sequence is 11 residues long.

The chain's CDR3 is CASSGQGKETQYF. CDR3 DNA sequence: TGTGCCAGCAGTGGGCAGGGTAAGGAGACCCAGTACTTC. This chain uses TRBV6-1 with TRBJ2-5, with D possibly matching TRBD1 (5 bases). Germline values: CDR1 MNHNS, CDR2 SASEGT. V was clipped by 4 bases and J by 5 bases, with 11 bases between them. The CDR3 has 13 amino acids.

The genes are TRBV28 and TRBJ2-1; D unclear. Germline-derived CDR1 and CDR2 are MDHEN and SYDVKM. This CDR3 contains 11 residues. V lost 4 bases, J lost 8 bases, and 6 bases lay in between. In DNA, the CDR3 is TGTGCCAGCAGTTCCGCCTATGAGCAGTTCTTC. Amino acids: CASSSAYEQFF.

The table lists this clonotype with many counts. The CDR3 nucleotides read TGCGCCAGCAGTCGAGATGGGGACACCCGTAGCACAGATACGCAGTATTTT. Amino acids: CASSRDGDTRSTDTQYF. This chain links TRBV5-1 with TRBJ2-3; D is possibly TRBD1 (6 bases). The CDR3 is 17 residues long. Per the germline V gene, CDR1 is SGHRS and CDR2 is YFSETQ. Trimming shortened V by 5 bases and J by 0 bases, and 19 bases separated the two germline ends.

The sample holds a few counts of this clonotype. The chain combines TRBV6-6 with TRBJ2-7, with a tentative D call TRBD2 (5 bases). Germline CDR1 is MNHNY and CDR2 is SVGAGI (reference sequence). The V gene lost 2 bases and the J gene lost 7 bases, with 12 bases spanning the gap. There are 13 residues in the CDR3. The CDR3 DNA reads TGTGCCAGCAGTTACCCCGGGGTTAGGGAGCAGTACGTC. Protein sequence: CASSYPGVREQYV.

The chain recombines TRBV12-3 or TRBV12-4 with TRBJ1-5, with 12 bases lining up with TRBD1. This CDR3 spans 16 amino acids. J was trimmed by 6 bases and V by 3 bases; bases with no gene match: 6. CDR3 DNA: TGTGCCAGCAGTTTCAGGGGGACAGGGGGCTCTCAGCCCCAGCATTTT. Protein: CASSFRGTGGSQPQHF.

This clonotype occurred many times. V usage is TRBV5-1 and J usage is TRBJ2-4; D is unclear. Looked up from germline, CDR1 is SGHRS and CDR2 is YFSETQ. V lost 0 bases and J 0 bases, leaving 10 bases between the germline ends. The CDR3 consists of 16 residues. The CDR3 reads CASSLAFTVAKNIQYF. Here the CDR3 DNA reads TGCGCCAGCAGCTTGGCCTTTACGGTAGCCAAAAACATTCAGTACTTC.

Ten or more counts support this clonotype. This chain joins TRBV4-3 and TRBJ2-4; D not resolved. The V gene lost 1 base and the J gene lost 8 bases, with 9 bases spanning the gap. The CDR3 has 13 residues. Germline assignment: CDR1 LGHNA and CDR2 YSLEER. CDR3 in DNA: TGCGCCAGCAGCCAAGGCCTGGGCGACATTCAGTACTTC. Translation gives CASSQGLGDIQYF.

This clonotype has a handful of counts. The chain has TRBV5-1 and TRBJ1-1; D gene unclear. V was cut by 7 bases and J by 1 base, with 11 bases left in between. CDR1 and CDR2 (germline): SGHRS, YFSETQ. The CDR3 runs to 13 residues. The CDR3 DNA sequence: TGCGCCAGCGAATCACAGTCGAACACTGAAGCTTTCTTT. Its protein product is CASESQSNTEAFF.

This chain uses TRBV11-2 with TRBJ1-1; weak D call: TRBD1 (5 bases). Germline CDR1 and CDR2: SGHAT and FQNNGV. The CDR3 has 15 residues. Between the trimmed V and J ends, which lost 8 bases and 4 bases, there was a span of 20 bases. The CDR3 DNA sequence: TGTGCCAGCCCCAGACAGATGGCAGCGGGCACTGAAGCTTTCTTT. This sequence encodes CASPRQMAAGTEAFF.

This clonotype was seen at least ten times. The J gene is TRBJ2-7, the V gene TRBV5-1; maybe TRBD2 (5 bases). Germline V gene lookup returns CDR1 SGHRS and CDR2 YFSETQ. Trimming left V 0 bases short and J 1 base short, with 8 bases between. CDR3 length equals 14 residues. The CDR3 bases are TGCGCCAGCAGCTTGGTCCCGGGGTCCTACGAGCAGTACGTC. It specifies CASSLVPGSYEQYV.

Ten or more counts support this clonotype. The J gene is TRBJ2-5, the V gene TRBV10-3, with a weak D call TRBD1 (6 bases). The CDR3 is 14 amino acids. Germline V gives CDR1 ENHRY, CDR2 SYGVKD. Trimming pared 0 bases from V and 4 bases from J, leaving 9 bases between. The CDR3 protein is CAISESGRGETQYF. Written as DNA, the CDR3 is TGTGCCATCAGTGAGTCGGGCAGGGGAGAGACCCAGTACTTC.

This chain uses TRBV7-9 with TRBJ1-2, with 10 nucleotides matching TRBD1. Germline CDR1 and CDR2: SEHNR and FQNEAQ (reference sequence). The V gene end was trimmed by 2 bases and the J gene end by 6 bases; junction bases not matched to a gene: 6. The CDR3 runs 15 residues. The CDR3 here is CASSLTGTGVDGYTF. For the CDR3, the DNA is TGTGCCAGCAGCTTAACCGGGACAGGGGTGGATGGCTACACCTTC.

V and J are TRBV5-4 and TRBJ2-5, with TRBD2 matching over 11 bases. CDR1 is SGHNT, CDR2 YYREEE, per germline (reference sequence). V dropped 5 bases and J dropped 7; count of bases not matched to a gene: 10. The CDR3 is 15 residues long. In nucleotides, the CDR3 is TGTGCCAGCAGAGTAGCGGGGGGGCCCGCCGGGACCCAGTACTTC. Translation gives CASRVAGGPAGTQYF.

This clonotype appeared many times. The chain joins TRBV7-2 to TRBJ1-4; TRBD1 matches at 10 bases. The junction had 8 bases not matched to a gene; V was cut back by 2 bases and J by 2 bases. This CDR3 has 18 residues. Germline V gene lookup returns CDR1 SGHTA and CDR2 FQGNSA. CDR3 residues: CASSLRRQGALTNEKLFF. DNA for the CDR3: TGTGCCAGCAGCTTAAGGAGACAGGGGGCGCTTACTAATGAAAAACTGTTTTTT.

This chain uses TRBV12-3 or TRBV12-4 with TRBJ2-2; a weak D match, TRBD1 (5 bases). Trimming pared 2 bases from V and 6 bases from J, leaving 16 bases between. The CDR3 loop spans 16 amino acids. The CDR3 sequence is CASSLYAGRDPGELFF. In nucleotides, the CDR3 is TGTGCCAGCAGTTTATATGCAGGGCGAGACCCCGGGGAGCTGTTTTTT.

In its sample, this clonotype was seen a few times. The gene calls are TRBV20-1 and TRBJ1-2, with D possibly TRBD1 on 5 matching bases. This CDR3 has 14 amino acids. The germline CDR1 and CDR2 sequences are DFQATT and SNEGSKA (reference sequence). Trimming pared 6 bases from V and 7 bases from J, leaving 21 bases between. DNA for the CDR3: TGCAGTGCACGGGACCTGCCGATCTATCGTGGCTACACCTTC. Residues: CSARDLPIYRGYTF.

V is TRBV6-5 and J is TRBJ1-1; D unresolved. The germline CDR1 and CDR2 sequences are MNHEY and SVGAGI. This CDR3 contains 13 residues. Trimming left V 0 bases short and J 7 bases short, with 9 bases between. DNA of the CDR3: TGTGCCAGCAGTTACTCGGATGGAAGTGAAGCTTTCTTT. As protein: CASSYSDGSEAFF.

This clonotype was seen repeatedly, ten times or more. The CDR3 loop is CASSFTSSYEQYV. The CDR3 bases are TGTGCCAGCAGCTTTACCTCATCCTACGAGCAGTACGTC. The rearrangement links TRBV7-2 to TRBJ2-7; D is uncertain. The CDR3 contains 13 residues. The V end lost 3 bases, the J end lost 1 base, and 7 bases lay between the germline ends. Germline lookup yields CDR1 SGHTA and CDR2 FQGNSA.

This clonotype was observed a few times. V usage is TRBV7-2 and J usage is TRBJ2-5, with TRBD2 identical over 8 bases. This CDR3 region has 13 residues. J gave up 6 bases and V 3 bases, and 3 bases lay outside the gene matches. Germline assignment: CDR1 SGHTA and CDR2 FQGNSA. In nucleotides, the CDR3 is TGTGCCAGCAGCTTCGGGGGGGCCAAGACCCAGTACTTC. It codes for CASSFGGAKTQYF.

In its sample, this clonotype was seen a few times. CDR3 nucleotides: TGCGCCAGCAGCCAAGGAGGCGGGGGCCCGTCCTACGAGCAGTACTTC. The encoded protein is CASSQGGGGPSYEQYF. The chain couples TRBV4-1 to TRBJ2-7, with a tentative D call TRBD2 (7 bases). Deletions cut 1 base from V and 1 base from J, with 14 bases between. CDR1 and CDR2 (germline): MGHRA, YSYEKL. The length of the CDR3 is 16 residues.

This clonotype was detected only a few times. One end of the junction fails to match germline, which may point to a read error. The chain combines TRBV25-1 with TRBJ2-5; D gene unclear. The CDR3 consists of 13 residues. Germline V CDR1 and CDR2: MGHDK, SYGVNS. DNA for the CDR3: TGTGCCACCAGTCGGGCACCTCAAGAGACCCAGTACTTC. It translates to CATSRAPQETQYF.

CDR3 nucleotide sequence: TGTGCCAGCAGCGACGACAGGGTCGGGCCCCAGCATTTT. It encodes CASSDDRVGPQHF. The chain joins TRBV5-4 to TRBJ1-5; 7 bases map to TRBD1. Trimming at V came to 4 bases and at J to 9 bases, leaving 7 bases not matched to a gene. The germline V gene has CDR1 SGHNT and CDR2 YYREEE (reference sequence). This CDR3 has 13 residues.

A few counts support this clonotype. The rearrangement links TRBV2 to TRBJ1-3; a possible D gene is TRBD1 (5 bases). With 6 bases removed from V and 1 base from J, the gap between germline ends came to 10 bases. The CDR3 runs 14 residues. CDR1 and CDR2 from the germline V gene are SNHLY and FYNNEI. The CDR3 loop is CASRTGGSGNTIYF. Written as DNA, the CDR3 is TGTGCCAGCAGGACTGGGGGGTCTGGAAACACCATATATTTT.